The 23 T cell receptor beta chains below were found in one sample sequenced in a study of T cells in Graves' hyperthyroidism and ophthalmopathy. Amplified TCR beta CDR3 regions came from RNA transcripts. Carried out on the TCR CDR3, a first-round RT-PCR used the HTBI primer set. TCRdb called the multiplex PCR reads again in MiXCR, with one record for every CDR3 protein. The sample consists of approximately 150,000 distinct CDR3 sequences, roughly 10% of them appearing once. Sequencing was performed on blood. The receptors were sampled from a woman aged 18-35 years with Graves' hyperthyroidism that later progressed to Graves' ophthalmopathy.

V gene TRBV7-2 combines with J gene TRBJ1-1; unclear D gene. The CDR3 is 15 amino acids. The germline V and J ends were trimmed by 1 base and 1 base, with 10 bases remaining between them. Germline V gives CDR1 SGHTA, CDR2 FQGNSA. The CDR3 bases are TGTGCCAGCAGCTTAGTAGGCCAGTCGAACACTGAAGCTTTCTTT. Protein: CASSLVGQSNTEAFF.

The chain links TRBV9 to TRBJ1-3; no firm D call. Between the trimmed V and J ends, which lost 1 base and 2 bases, there was a span of 13 bases. This CDR3 has 16 residues. From germline, CDR1 is SGDLS and CDR2 YYNGEE. The CDR3 sequence is CASSVSSDPTGNTIYF. The CDR3, as DNA: TGTGCCAGCAGCGTATCGTCGGATCCCACTGGAAACACCATATATTTT.

Only a few counts were recorded for this clonotype. The chain uses TRBV7-2 and TRBJ2-5; possible D gene TRBD2, 6 bases. The CDR3 loop spans 16 amino acids. V lost 0 bases and J lost 5, with 16 bases in between. Per germline, CDR1 SGHTA and CDR2 FQGNSA. The CDR3 here is CASSLAGSGTRETQYF. CDR3 nucleotides: TGTGCCAGCAGCTTAGCTGGGAGTGGGACTCGGGAGACCCAGTACTTC.

This clonotype was recorded at least ten times. CDR3 nucleotide sequence: TGTGCCTGGAGTGAAGGGGGTGAGCAGTTCTTC. As protein: CAWSEGGEQFF. The gene calls are TRBV30 and TRBJ2-1; perhaps TRBD1 as D (6 bases). Trimming pared 1 base from V and 9 bases from J, leaving 7 bases between. CDR3 length equals 11 residues. CDR1 and CDR2 (germline): GTSNPN, SVGIG (reference sequence).

This clonotype was seen many times. This rearrangement joins TRBV19 to TRBJ1-2; D is uncertain. CDR3 length: 13 amino acids. The germline gives CDR1 LNHDA, CDR2 SQIVND (reference sequence). V dropped 3 bases and J dropped 3 bases, with 8 bases sitting between them. The CDR3 sequence: CASSMEVYYGYTF. The DNA for the CDR3 is TGTGCCAGTAGTATGGAGGTCTACTATGGCTACACCTTC.

This clonotype was counted between two and nine times. The chain is built from TRBV10-2 and TRBJ2-2; no clear D. The CDR3 totals 11 residues. Germline CDR1 reads WSHSY; CDR2 reads SAAADI. Deletions cut 8 bases from V and 2 bases from J, with 3 bases between. The CDR3 DNA reads as TGCGCCAGCCTTAACACCGGGGAGCTGTTTTTT. Encoded protein: CASLNTGELFF.

This clonotype has ten or more counts. CDR3 DNA: TGTGCCAGCTTGGACAGACCTAATCAGCCCCAGCATTTT. Its protein is CASLDRPNQPQHF. The chain combines TRBV2 with TRBJ1-5; tentative D call: TRBD1 (6 bases). There are 13 residues in the CDR3. V lost 8 bases to trimming and J lost 4 bases, with 12 bases between them. Germline values: CDR1 SNHLY, CDR2 FYNNEI.

This clonotype was observed at least ten times. The V and J genes are TRBV19 and TRBJ1-1; perhaps TRBD1 as D (5 bases). Deletions cut 6 bases from V and 8 bases from J, with 16 bases between. Germline V CDR1 and CDR2: LNHDA, SQIVND (reference sequence). The CDR3 totals 13 residues. This chain's CDR3 is CASSPGLADEAFF. The CDR3 nucleotides are TGTGCCAGTAGCCCGGGACTGGCGGACGAAGCTTTCTTT.

In regard to this clonotype: A read error may explain this, as a much larger clone is one base away. This chain connects TRBV7-2 to TRBJ2-5; D is possibly TRBD1 or TRBD2 (6 bases each). The CDR3 sequence is 14 residues long. Germline V gene data show CDR1 as SGHTA and CDR2 as FQGNSA. The CDR3 nucleotides are TGTGCCAGCATCCTAAAGGGGGGTAGAAAGACCCAGCACTTC. It encodes CASILKGGRKTQHF.

This clonotype was observed at least ten times. V gene TRBV27 combines with J gene TRBJ2-7; D might be TRBD1 (5 bases). Germline-derived CDR1 and CDR2 are MNHEY and SMNVEV (reference sequence). The CDR3 has 13 amino acids. Trimming pared 2 bases from V and 3 bases from J, leaving 8 bases between. DNA for the CDR3: TGTGCCAGCAGTTTACAAGGGGACTACGAGCAGTACTTC. Encoded protein: CASSLQGDYEQYF.

This clonotype was observed many times. CDR3 amino acids: CASSFPGWGNNEQFF. The DNA of the CDR3 is TGTGCCAGCAGTTTCCCGGGATGGGGAAACAATGAGCAGTTCTTC. The J gene is TRBJ2-1, the V gene TRBV6-6; a possible D gene is TRBD2 (5 bases). The germline CDR1 and CDR2 sequences are MNHNY and SVGAGI (reference sequence). Trimming took 4 bases from V and 5 from J, leaving 15 bases between them. This CDR3 region has 15 residues.

This clonotype was detected many times. The chain carries TRBV7-2 and TRBJ1-6; D possibly corresponds to TRBD1 (5 bases). CDR1 and CDR2 from the germline V gene are SGHTA and FQGNSA. V was cut by 1 base and J by 0 bases, with 10 bases left in between. The CDR3 consists of 17 residues. In DNA, the CDR3 is TGTGCCAGCAGCTTAGGGACACTTAGCTCCTATAATTCACCCCTCCACTTT. Residues: CASSLGTLSSYNSPLHF.

At least ten counts were recorded for this clonotype. V is TRBV7-9 and J is TRBJ1-1; D is unresolved. V lost 6 bases to trimming and J lost 4 bases, with 9 bases between them. Per germline, CDR1 SEHNR and CDR2 FQNEAQ (reference sequence). The CDR3 consists of 12 residues. The CDR3 nucleotides read TGTGCCAGCAGTCCCCAAGGCACTGAAGCTTTCTTT. Translated, it gives CASSPQGTEAFF.

This clonotype was recorded at least ten times. The chain employs TRBV20-1 and TRBJ2-5; 16 nucleotides line up with TRBD2. Trimming took 2 bases from V and 2 from J; bases not matched to a gene: 5. CDR1 is DFQATT, CDR2 SNEGSKA, per germline (reference sequence). The CDR3 runs 17 residues. This chain's CDR3 is CSARPGLAGGPQETQYF. CDR3 nucleotides: TGCAGTGCTAGACCGGGACTAGCGGGGGGGCCTCAAGAGACCCAGTACTTC.

A note on this clonotype: It may be a read error: a sequence one base away is much more abundant. V gene TRBV6-1 combines with J gene TRBJ2-2; 8 bases map to TRBD1. The CDR3 consists of 17 residues. J gave up 0 bases and V 6 bases, and 9 bases lay outside the gene matches. Germline CDR1 is MNHNS and CDR2 is SASEGT. The CDR3 DNA reads TGTGCCAGCAGAGGGGACAGGAGTCGCCCGAACACCGGGGAGCTGTTTTTT. It codes for CASRGDRSRPNTGELFF.

This clonotype was observed at least ten times. The V call is TRBV7-2, the J call TRBJ1-4; D is ambiguous. The CDR3 runs to 15 residues. Germline CDR1 SGHTA, CDR2 FQGNSA. Trimming stripped 5 bases from V and 7 bases from J, with 17 bases between. The CDR3 reads CASSKASGLGEKLFF. In DNA form, the CDR3 reads TGTGCCAGCAGCAAAGCTTCCGGGTTGGGTGAAAAACTGTTTTTT. The full variable domain, its missing parts supplied by reference TRBV7-2 and TRBJ1-4, is GAGVSQSPSNKVTEKGKDVELRCDPISGHTALYWYRQSLGQGLEFLIYFQGNSAPDKSGLPSDRFSAERTGGSVSTLTIQRTQQEDSAVYLCASSKASGLGEKLFFGSGTQLSVL.

This clonotype was counted many times. The chain uses TRBV2 and TRBJ1-1, with 7 bases fitting TRBD1. Germline V CDR1 and CDR2: SNHLY, FYNNEI. With V trimmed by 6 bases and J by 6 bases, 13 bases remained unmatched. CDR3 length: 15 amino acids. The CDR3, as DNA: TGTGCCAGCAGCCTCGAGAGACAGGGTAGCGCTGAAGCTTTCTTT. This codes for CASSLERQGSAEAFF.

This chain connects TRBV18 to TRBJ2-2; unclear D gene. Germline values: CDR1 KGHSH, CDR2 LQKENI. The CDR3 is 15 residues long. V lost 3 bases to trimming and J lost 0 bases, with 8 bases between them. This chain's CDR3 is CASSPGKTNTGELFF. The CDR3 DNA reads TGTGCCAGCTCACCGGGGAAGACGAACACCGGGGAGCTGTTTTTT.

This clonotype was counted ten times or more. The chain combines TRBV28 with TRBJ2-1, with 8 nucleotides matching TRBD2. The V gene's germline CDR1 is MDHEN and CDR2 SYDVKM. Losses at the gene ends were 8 bases for V and 4 bases for J; bases not matched to a gene: 7. The CDR3 sequence is 14 residues long. CDR3 DNA sequence: TGTGCCAGCCTCCGGGGGGGAATTTACAATGAGCAGTTCTTC. This gives the protein CASLRGGIYNEQFF.

V is TRBV28 and J is TRBJ2-5; 8 bases are shared with TRBD2. This CDR3 region has 12 residues. With 5 bases clipped from V and 7 bases from J, the junction kept 3 bases outside the gene matches. Germline V lookup: CDR1 MDHEN, CDR2 SYDVKM. The CDR3 nucleotides are TGTGCCAGCAGTGTCGGGGGGGGGACCCAGTACTTC. Protein sequence: CASSVGGGTQYF.

The chain's CDR3 is CASSFDRFINEKLFF. The CDR3 DNA reads as TGTGCCAGCAGCTTCGACAGGTTCATTAATGAAAAACTGTTTTTT. The V call is TRBV11-2, the J call TRBJ1-4; maybe TRBD1 (6 bases). The length of the CDR3 is 15 residues. Trimming left V 3 bases short and J 4 bases short, with 12 bases between. Germline V gene data show CDR1 as SGHAT and CDR2 as FQNNGV.

Many counts were recorded for this clonotype. One end of the junction is discordant with germline, which a read error may explain. V gene TRBV7-3 combines with J gene TRBJ2-2, with TRBD1 matching 7 bases. Germline-derived CDR1 and CDR2 are SGHTA and FQGTGA. The CDR3 contains 17 residues. The CDR3 DNA is TGTGCCAGCAGCTTAACCGGGACAGTGGCGAACGCCGGGGAGCTGTTTTTT. Translated, it gives CASSLTGTVANAGELFF.

There are many counts of this clonotype. The genes are TRBV28 and TRBJ1-1, with 7 bases fitting TRBD1. The CDR3 is 17 residues long. Per the germline V gene, CDR1 is MDHEN and CDR2 is SYDVKM. V lost 2 bases and J lost 5; bases outside the gene matches: 14. CDR3 sequence: CASSLPRGAQGPTEAFF. CDR3 DNA sequence: TGTGCCAGCAGTTTACCCAGAGGGGCACAGGGGCCTACTGAAGCTTTCTTT.